The rows below give T cell receptor beta chains drawn from one sample of a study of shared clonotypes between healthy human individuals. TCRdb's copy holds only in-frame clones and misses some; the assay was immunoSEQ multiplex PCR. In the table there are about 1.4 million clones, roughly 96% of which are singletons. Sequencing used naive CD4+ T cells sorted from blood. These receptors were taken from a man in his thirties or forties in good health. Each CDR3 is given with its conserved first and last residue. D genes are given only for firm matches. Expanded clones are given a class, and other clones once, few, many or no size at all.

TGCGCCAGCAGCCAAGTAGCGGCCAGAGGAAATACTGGTACGCAGTATTTT,CASSQVAARGNTGTQYF,NA,TRBV4-3,TRBJ2-3,NA
TGTGCCAGCAGCTTAAAAGGGCGTAGTCAGTGGGAGGCTTGGAATGAGCAGTTCTTC,CASSLKGRSQWEAWNEQFF,NA,TRBV7-9,TRBJ2-1,once
TGTGCCAGCTCACCAAATTTCGGGGGAGATACGCAGTATTTT,CASSPNFGGDTQYF,NA,TRBV18,TRBJ2-3,NA
TGCGCCAGCAGCCAAGACTGGTTGAACACTGAAGCTTTCTTT,CASSQDWLNTEAFF,NA,TRBV5-1,TRBJ1-1,NA
TGTGCCAGCAGCCAAGGATTAAAGGCAGGAACCTACGAGCAGTACTTC,CASSQGLKAGTYEQYF,NA,TRBV4-2,TRBJ2-7,NA
TGTGCCATCAGTGAAGTAGGCCTGAGACCCTACGAGCAGTACTTC,CAISEVGLRPYEQYF,NA,TRBV10-3,TRBJ2-7,NA
TGTGCCAGCAGCGGAATAGTCGGCCTTGAGGGGACAGATACGCAGTATTTT,CASSGIVGLEGTDTQYF,NA,TRBV5-6,TRBJ2-3,NA
TGTGCCAGCAGCGTAGCCAAGGAGTCCGAGCAGTACTTC,CASSVAKESEQYF,NA,TRBV9,TRBJ2-7,NA
TGCGCCAGCAGCTTGGTCGGGACAGTAGGGGAAAAACTGTTTTTT,CASSLVGTVGEKLFF,TRBD1,TRBV5-1,TRBJ1-4,once
TGTGCCAGCAGCGAAGCTGAGACCATCTCGGGCTACACCTTC,CASSEAETISGYTF,NA,TRBV2,TRBJ1-2,NA
TGTGCCAGCAGCACCCAAGCGGGGGGCTTCTACAATGAGCAGTTCTTC,CASSTQAGGFYNEQFF,TRBD2,TRBV5-4,TRBJ2-1,NA
TGTGCCAGCAGTTTAGGGGGATCGGGGACCCAGTACTTC,CASSLGGSGTQYF,NA,TRBV28,TRBJ2-5,NA
TGTGCCAGCAGTCCCGGACAGGGGCTGGGGGAGCAGTACTTC,CASSPGQGLGEQYF,TRBD1,TRBV27,TRBJ2-7,NA
TGTGCCAGCAGTCTCCAGCGGAGCTCCTACAATGAGCAGTTCTTC,CASSLQRSSYNEQFF,NA,TRBV27,TRBJ2-1,NA
TGCGCCAGCAGCTTTAGCGGGGGCACAGATACGCAGTATTTT,CASSFSGGTDTQYF,TRBD2,TRBV5-1,TRBJ2-3,NA
TGTGCCAGCAGCTTAGTAGAAAATACGCAGTATTTT,CASSLVENTQYF,NA,TRBV11-2,TRBJ2-3,NA
TGTGCCAGTAGGGACAGGGGGCCGGGCAATCAGCCCCAGCATTTT,CASRDRGPGNQPQHF,TRBD1,TRBV19,TRBJ1-5,NA
TGTGCCACTTTATCAACCGGGCTCAACAGGATCACAGATACGCAGTATTTT,CATLSTGLNRITDTQYF,NA,TRBV19,TRBJ2-3,once
TGTGCCAGCAGCCAAGATTTCACCTACGAGCAGTACTTC,CASSQDFTYEQYF,NA,TRBV14,TRBJ2-7,NA
TGCGCCAGCAGTGAGTCCCCGGACAGGGACCACCAAAACATTCAGTACTTC,CASSESPDRDHQNIQYF,TRBD1,TRBV10-1,TRBJ2-4,NA
TGCAGCGTTGAAGATCTGGGACAGCAAGAGACCCAGTACTTC,CSVEDLGQQETQYF,TRBD1,TRBV29-1,TRBJ2-5,NA
TGTGCCACCACAGACTCCCAGCCCACAGATACGCAGTATTTT,CATTDSQPTDTQYF,NA,TRBV15,TRBJ2-3,NA
TGCGCCAGCAGCTTGGGTGGGGTCGGCGGGAGTGCTAACTACTACGAGCAGTACTTC,CASSLGGVGGSANYYEQYF,TRBD2,TRBV5-1,TRBJ2-7,NA
TGCGCCAGCAGTGATCCCGGGACAGGGGTCTACGAGCAGTACTTC,CASSDPGTGVYEQYF,TRBD1,TRBV10-1,TRBJ2-7,NA
TGTGCCAGCAGCTTTGAGGTGGGCACTGAAGCTTTCTTT,CASSFEVGTEAFF,NA,TRBV11-3,TRBJ1-1,NA
TGTGCCAGCTCACAAAGGACAGGGATAACGTACAATGAGCAGTTCTTC,CASSQRTGITYNEQFF,TRBD1,TRBV18,TRBJ2-1,NA
TGCGCCAGCCAACTTCCGGGGACAGGTAACACCGGGGAGCTGTTTTTT,CASQLPGTGNTGELFF,TRBD1,TRBV5-1,TRBJ2-2,NA
TGTGCCAGCAGCTTAGGGGGAGGACTGGAGACCCAGTACTTC,CASSLGGGLETQYF,NA,TRBV7-2,TRBJ2-5,NA
TGTGCCAGCAGCTTAAACAGGGACTCTGGAGCTTTCTTT,CASSLNRDSGAFF,NA,TRBV7-3,TRBJ1-1,once
TGTGCCATCAGTGAGGCGGGCGGGAATCGGCTCGAGCAGTACTTC,CAISEAGGNRLEQYF,NA,TRBV10-3,TRBJ2-7,NA
TGCGCCAGCAGCCCGGACCACGGGTGGCCAGAGACCCAGTACTTC,CASSPDHGWPETQYF,NA,TRBV4-1,TRBJ2-5,NA
TGTGCCAGCAGCTTACTAGCGGTCGGCCAAGAGACCCAGTACTTC,CASSLLAVGQETQYF,TRBD2,TRBV7-6,TRBJ2-5,NA
TGTGCCAGCAGTACTAATCCGGGATCAGCGGGCACAGATACGCAGTATTTT,CASSTNPGSAGTDTQYF,NA,TRBV2,TRBJ2-3,NA
TGTGCCAGCAGTTACTCGGGGAATTCGCGACAGTTTGGCTACACCTTC,CASSYSGNSRQFGYTF,NA,TRBV6-6,TRBJ1-2,NA
TGTGCCAGCAGTGCCCTTGCGGGGGGTGTCAGCAATCAGCCCCAGCATTTT,CASSALAGGVSNQPQHF,NA,TRBV6-1,TRBJ1-5,NA
TGTGCCAGCAGATCGACAGGGGCTAGCAATCAGCCCCAGCATTTT,CASRSTGASNQPQHF,TRBD1,TRBV28,TRBJ1-5,once
TGTGCCAGCAGAGGGGCCGGCCAAGAGACCCAGTACTTC,CASRGAGQETQYF,NA,TRBV7-2,TRBJ2-5,NA
TGTGCCAGCCCCAGAACGGTAGTCAGAGACAATGAGCAGTTCTTC,CASPRTVVRDNEQFF,NA,TRBV2,TRBJ2-1,NA